This T cell receptor (beta chain) comes out of a study of blood T cell repertoires in COVID-19. Study information: Specimens from acute and convalescent COVID-19 originated in the United States, Italy and Spain.

The repertoire was sequenced with immunoSEQ multiplex PCR; TCRdb's copy has only in-frame clones and lacks some. The data show a few hundred thousand clones, 75% to 90% seen once. V dropped 0 bases and J dropped 4 bases, with 21 bases sitting between them. Per the germline V gene, CDR1 is SGHVS and CDR2 is FQNEAQ. This CDR3 region has 18 residues. The sample comprised PBMCs or T cells enriched from blood (not recorded which). The sequence came from a woman aged 45-65 years who had recovered from COVID-19. The chain is built from TRBV7-8 and TRBJ1-1; D gene unclear. The CDR3 DNA reads as TGTGCCAGCAGCTTAGCCCCCCCAGCCGGCCTTGGAGGCACTGAAGCTTTCTTT. It codes for CASSLAPPAGLGGTEAFF.